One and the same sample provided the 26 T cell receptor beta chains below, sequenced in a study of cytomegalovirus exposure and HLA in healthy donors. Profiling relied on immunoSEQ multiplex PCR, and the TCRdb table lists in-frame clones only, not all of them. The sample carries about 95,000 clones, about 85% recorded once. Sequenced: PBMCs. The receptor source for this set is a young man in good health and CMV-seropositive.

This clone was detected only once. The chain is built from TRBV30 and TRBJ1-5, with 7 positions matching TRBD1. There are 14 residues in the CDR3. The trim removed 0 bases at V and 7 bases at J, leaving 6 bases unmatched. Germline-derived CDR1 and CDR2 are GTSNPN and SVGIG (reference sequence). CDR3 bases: TGTGCCTGGAGTGTAGGGGGCTGGGGCCAGCCCCAGCATTTT. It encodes CAWSVGGWGQPQHF.

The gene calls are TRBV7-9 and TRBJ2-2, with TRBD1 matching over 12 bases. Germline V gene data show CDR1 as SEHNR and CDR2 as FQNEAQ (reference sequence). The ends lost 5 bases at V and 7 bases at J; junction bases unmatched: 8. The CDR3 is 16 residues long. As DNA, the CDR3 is TGTGCCAGCAGCATAGGGACAGGGGGCGCGAACGGGGAGCTGTTTTTT. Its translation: CASSIGTGGANGELFF. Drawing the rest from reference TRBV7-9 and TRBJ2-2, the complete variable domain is DTGVSQNPRHKITKRGQNVTFRCDPISEHNRLYWYRQTLGQGPEFLTYFQNEAQLEKSRLLSDRFSAERPKGSFSTLEIQRTEQGDSAMYLCASSIGTGGANGELFFGEGSRLTVL.

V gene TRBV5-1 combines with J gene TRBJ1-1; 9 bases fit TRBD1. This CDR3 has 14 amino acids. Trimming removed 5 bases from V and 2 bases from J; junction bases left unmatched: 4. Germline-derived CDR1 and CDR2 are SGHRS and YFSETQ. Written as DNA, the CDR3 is TGCGCCAGCAGTCCGGGACAGGGAAACACTGAAGCTTTCTTT. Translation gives CASSPGQGNTEAFF.

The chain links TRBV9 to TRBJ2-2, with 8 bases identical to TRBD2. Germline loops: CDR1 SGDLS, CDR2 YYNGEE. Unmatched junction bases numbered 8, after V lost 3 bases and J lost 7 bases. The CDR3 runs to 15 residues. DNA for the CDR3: TGTGCCAGCAGCGGGGGTAGCGGGACGGGCGGGGAGCTGTTTTTT. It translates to CASSGGSGTGGELFF.

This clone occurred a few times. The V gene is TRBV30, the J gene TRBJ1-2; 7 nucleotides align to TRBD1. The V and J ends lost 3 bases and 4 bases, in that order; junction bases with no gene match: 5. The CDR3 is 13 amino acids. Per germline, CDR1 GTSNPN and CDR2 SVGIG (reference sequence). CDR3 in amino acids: CAWRRTGVYGYTF. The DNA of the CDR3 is TGTGCCTGGAGGCGTACAGGGGTCTATGGCTACACCTTC.

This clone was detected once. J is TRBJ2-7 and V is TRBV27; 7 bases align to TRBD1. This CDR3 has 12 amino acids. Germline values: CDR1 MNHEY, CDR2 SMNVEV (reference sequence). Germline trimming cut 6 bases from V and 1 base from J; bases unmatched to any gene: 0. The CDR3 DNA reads TGTGCCAGCAGGGGACAGTCCTACGAGCAGTACTTC. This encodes CASRGQSYEQYF.

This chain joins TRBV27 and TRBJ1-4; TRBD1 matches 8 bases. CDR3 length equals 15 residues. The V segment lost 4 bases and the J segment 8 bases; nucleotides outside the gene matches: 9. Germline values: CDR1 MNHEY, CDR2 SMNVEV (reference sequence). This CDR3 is CASSSQSAGGEKLFF. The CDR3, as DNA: TGTGCCAGCAGTTCACAATCGGCAGGGGGCGAAAAACTGTTTTTT.

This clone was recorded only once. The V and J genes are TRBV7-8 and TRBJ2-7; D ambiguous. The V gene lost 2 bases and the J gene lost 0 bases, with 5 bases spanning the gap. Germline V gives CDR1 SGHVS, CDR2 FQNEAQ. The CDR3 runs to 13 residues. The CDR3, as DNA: TGTGCCAGCAGCTTAATAGACTCCTACGAGCAGTACTTC. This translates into CASSLIDSYEQYF.

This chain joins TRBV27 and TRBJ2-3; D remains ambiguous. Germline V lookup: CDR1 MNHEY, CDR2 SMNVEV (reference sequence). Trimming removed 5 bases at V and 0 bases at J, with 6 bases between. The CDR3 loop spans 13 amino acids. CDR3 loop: CASSPSSTDTQYF. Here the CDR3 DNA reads TGTGCCAGCAGTCCCTCTAGCACAGATACGCAGTATTTT.

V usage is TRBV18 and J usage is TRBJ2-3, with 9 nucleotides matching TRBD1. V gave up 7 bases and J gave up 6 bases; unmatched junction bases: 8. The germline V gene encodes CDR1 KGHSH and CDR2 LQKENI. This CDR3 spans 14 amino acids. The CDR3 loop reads CASYQTGGPDTQYF. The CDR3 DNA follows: TGTGCCAGCTATCAAACAGGGGGCCCCGATACGCAGTATTTT.

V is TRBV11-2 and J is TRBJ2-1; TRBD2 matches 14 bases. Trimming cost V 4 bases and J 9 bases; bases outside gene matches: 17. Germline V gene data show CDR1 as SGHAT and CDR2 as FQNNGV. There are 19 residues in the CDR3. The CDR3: CASSSRLAGGPVGNSEQFF. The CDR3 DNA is TGTGCCAGCAGCTCGCGACTAGCGGGAGGGCCCGTCGGGAACAGTGAGCAGTTCTTC.

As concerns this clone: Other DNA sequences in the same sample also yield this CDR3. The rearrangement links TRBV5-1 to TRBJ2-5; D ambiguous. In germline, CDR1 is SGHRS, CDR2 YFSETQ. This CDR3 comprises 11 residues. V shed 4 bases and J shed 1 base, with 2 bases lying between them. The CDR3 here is CASSLQETQYF. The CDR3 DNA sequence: TGCGCCAGCAGCCTCCAAGAGACCCAGTACTTC.

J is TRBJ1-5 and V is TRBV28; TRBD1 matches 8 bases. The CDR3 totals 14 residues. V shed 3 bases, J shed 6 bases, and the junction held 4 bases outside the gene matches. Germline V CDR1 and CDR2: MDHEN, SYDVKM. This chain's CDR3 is CASSFGQGAQPQHF. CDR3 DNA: TGTGCCAGCAGTTTCGGCCAGGGGGCTCAGCCCCAGCATTTT.

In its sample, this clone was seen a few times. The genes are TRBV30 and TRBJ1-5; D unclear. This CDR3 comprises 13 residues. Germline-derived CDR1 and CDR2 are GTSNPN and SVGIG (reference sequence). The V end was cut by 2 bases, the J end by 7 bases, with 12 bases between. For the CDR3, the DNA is TGTGCCTGGAGTCGTGATTCGGTACAGCCCCAGCATTTT. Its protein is CAWSRDSVQPQHF.

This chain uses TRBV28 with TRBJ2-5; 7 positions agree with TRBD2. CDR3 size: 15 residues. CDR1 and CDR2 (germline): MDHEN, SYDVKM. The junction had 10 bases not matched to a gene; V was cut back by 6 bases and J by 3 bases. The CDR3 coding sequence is TGTGCCAGCAGCCCCTCGCGCGGGAGTAAAGAGACCCAGTACTTC. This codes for CASSPSRGSKETQYF.

The CDR3 DNA reads TGCGCCAGCAGCTTGGGGAGGTCAGCGGGGGACGAGCAGTACTTC. Translating it yields CASSLGRSAGDEQYF. This chain connects TRBV5-1 to TRBJ2-7; 8 bases are shared with TRBD2. V was pared by 0 bases and J by 5 bases, with 7 bases of the junction left unmatched. This CDR3 contains 15 residues. Germline assignment: CDR1 SGHRS and CDR2 YFSETQ.

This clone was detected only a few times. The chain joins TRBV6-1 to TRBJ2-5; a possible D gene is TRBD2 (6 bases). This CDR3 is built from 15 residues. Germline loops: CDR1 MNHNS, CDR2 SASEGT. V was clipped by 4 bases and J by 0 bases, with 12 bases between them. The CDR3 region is CASSVFSGHQETQYF. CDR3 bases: TGTGCCAGCAGTGTTTTTAGCGGCCACCAAGAGACCCAGTACTTC.

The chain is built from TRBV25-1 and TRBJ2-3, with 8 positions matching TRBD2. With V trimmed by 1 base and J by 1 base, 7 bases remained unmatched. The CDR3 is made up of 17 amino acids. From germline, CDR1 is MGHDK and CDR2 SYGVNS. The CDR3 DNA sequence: TGTGCCAGCAGTGAATGGCTAGCGGGCTCGGGCACAGATACGCAGTATTTT. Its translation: CASSEWLAGSGTDTQYF.

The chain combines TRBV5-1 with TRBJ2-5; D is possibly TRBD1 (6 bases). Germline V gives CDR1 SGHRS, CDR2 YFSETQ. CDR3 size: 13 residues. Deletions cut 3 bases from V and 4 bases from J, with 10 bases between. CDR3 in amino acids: CASSSQGTETQYF. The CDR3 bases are TGCGCCAGCAGCTCACAGGGAACAGAGACCCAGTACTTC. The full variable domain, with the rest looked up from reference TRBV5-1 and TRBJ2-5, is KAGVTQTPRYLIKTRGQQVTLSCSPISGHRSVSWYQQTPGQGLQFLFEYFSETQRNKGNFPGRFSGRQFSNSRSEMNVSTLELGDSALYLCASSSQGTETQYFGPGTRLLVL.

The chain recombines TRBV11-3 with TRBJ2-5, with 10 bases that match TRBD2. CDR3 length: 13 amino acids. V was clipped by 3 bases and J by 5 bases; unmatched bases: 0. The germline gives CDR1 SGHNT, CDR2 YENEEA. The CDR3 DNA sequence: TGTGCCAGCAGCTTGGGACTAGCGGAGACCCAGTACTTC. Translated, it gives CASSLGLAETQYF.

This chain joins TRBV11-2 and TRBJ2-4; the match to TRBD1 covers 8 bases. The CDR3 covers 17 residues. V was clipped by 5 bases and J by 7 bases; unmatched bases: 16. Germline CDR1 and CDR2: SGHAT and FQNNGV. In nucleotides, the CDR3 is TGTGCCAGCAGCCCCTACCCACCCGGGACAGGAACCAACATTCAGTACTTC. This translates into CASSPYPPGTGTNIQYF.

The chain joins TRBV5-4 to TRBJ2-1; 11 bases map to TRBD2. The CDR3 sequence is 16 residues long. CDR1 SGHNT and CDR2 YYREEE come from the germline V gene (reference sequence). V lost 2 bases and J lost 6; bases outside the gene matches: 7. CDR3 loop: CASSLLVTSGTNEQFF. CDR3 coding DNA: TGTGCCAGCAGCTTACTCGTGACTAGCGGGACCAATGAGCAGTTCTTC. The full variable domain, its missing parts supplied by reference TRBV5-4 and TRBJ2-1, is ETGVTQSPTHLIKTRGQQVTLRCSSQSGHNTVSWYQQALGQGPQFIFQYYREEENGRGNFPPRFSGLQFPNYSSELNVNALELDDSALYLCASSLLVTSGTNEQFFGPGTRLTVL.

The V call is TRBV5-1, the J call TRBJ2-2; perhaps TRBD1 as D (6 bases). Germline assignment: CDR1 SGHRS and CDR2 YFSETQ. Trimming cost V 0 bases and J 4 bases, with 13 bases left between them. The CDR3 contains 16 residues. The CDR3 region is CASSLALGGLTGELFF. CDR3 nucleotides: TGCGCCAGCAGCTTGGCCCTTGGGGGCCTCACCGGGGAGCTGTTTTTT.

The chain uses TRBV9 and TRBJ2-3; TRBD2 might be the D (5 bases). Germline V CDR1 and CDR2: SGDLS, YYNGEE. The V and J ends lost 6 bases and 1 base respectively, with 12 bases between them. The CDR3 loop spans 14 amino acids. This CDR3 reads CASTRGRGTDTQYF. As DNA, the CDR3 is TGTGCCAGCACCCGGGGTAGAGGCACAGATACGCAGTATTTT.

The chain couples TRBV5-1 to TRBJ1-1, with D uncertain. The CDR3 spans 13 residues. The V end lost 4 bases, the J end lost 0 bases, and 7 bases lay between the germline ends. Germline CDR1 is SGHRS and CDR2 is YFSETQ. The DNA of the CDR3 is TGCGCCAGCAGCCGCGCGGTGAACACTGAAGCTTTCTTT. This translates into CASSRAVNTEAFF.

The CDR3 sequence: CASEPAGGRTEAFF. The CDR3 DNA is TGTGCCAGCGAACCCGCAGGGGGTCGAACTGAAGCTTTCTTT. This sequence joins TRBV28 and TRBJ1-1, with 7 bases that match TRBD1. Germline CDR1 reads MDHEN; CDR2 reads SYDVKM. V lost 8 bases to trimming and J lost 5 bases; unmatched junction nucleotides: 11. CDR3 length equals 14 residues.